The 18 T cell receptor beta chains below all came from one sample that was sequenced in a study of shared clonotypes between healthy human individuals. Clones were sequenced by immunoSEQ multiplex PCR, and TCRdb holds only the in-frame ones, with some missing. Found here are about 2.1 million clones, roughly 91% of them singletons; the top ten hold more than 1.5%. Naive CD8 cells were CD45RO-negative, positively selected for CCR7, excluding terminally differentiated effector memory CD45RA+ cells. Sequencing was done on a sample of naive CD8+ T cells from PBMCs. The receptors stem from a young man in good health. Some clones in this sample may be carry-over from other donors' samples.

The chain recombines TRBV4-2 with TRBJ2-2; no definite D call. The CDR3 extends over 16 amino acids. V was trimmed by 0 bases and J by 3 bases, leaving 11 bases between them. CDR1 and CDR2 from the germline V gene are LGHNA and YNFKEQ. The CDR3 loop reads CASSQDGVAHTGELFF. CDR3 DNA sequence: TGTGCCAGCAGCCAAGATGGGGTAGCCCACACCGGGGAGCTGTTTTTT.

This chain uses TRBV5-4 with TRBJ1-2; no clear D. Between the trimmed V and J ends, which lost 1 base and 4 bases, there was a span of 11 bases. This CDR3 has 14 residues. Per the germline V gene, CDR1 is SGHNT and CDR2 is YYREEE (reference sequence). CDR3 DNA: TGTGCCAGCAGCTTGCCCGGGGTTGGCTATGGCTACACCTTC. It specifies CASSLPGVGYGYTF.

The chain carries TRBV4-3 and TRBJ2-3; TRBD2 matches at 7 bases. This CDR3 has 17 residues. Germline V CDR1 and CDR2: LGHNA, YSLEER. Unmatched junction bases numbered 7, after V lost 0 bases and J lost 1 base. The CDR3 bases are TGCGCCAGCAGCCAAGATCCTAGCGGAGGGGGCACAGATACGCAGTATTTT. Protein product: CASSQDPSGGGTDTQYF.

V usage is TRBV7-8 and J usage is TRBJ2-7, with D unresolved. V dropped 7 bases and J dropped 3 bases, with 13 bases sitting between them. The CDR3 consists of 13 residues. The germline gives CDR1 SGHVS, CDR2 FQNEAQ. CDR3 bases: TGTGCCAGCAACCAGCTTAGGGACTACGAGCAGTACTTC. It is translated as CASNQLRDYEQYF.

The J gene is TRBJ1-4, the V gene TRBV27, with 12 bases matching TRBD1. Germline lookup yields CDR1 MNHEY and CDR2 SMNVEV (reference sequence). V was pared by 6 bases and J by 5 bases, with 10 bases of the junction left unmatched. The CDR3 runs to 17 residues. CDR3 DNA sequence: TGTGCCAGCAGCCGACCGGGACAGGGGGCGGAGAATGAAAAACTGTTTTTT. Translated, it gives CASSRPGQGAENEKLFF. Filled out from reference TRBV27 and TRBJ1-4, the complete variable domain reads EAQVTQNPRYLITVTGKKLTVTCSQNMNHEYMSWYRQDPGLGLRQIYYSMNVEVTDKGDVPEGYKVSRKEKRNFPLILESPSPNQTSLYFCASSRPGQGAENEKLFFGSGTQLSVL.

The rearrangement uses TRBV27 and TRBJ2-7, with D tentatively TRBD1 (6 bases). Germline V gene lookup returns CDR1 MNHEY and CDR2 SMNVEV (reference sequence). This CDR3 is built from 15 residues. Trimming took off 2 bases at V and 2 bases at J, with 13 bases between the two ends. As DNA, the CDR3 is TGTGCCAGCAGTTTAGAATGGGGACAAACCTACGAGCAGTACTTC. This translates into CASSLEWGQTYEQYF.

As to this clone: Other DNA sequences of this sample code for an identical CDR3. V usage is TRBV6-5 and J usage is TRBJ1-1; unclear D gene. The CDR3 totals 13 residues. Trimming pared 0 bases from V and 5 bases from J, leaving 7 bases between. Germline V CDR1 and CDR2: MNHEY, SVGAGI. The CDR3 region has the DNA TGTGCCAGCAGTTACTCGATGGGAACTGAAGCTTTCTTT. This codes for CASSYSMGTEAFF.

The chain recombines TRBV4-1 with TRBJ2-1; perhaps D is TRBD1 or TRBD2 (7 bases each). CDR3 size: 12 residues. Trimming removed 11 bases at V and 8 bases at J, with 16 bases between. Germline CDR1 and CDR2: MGHRA and YSYEKL. The CDR3: CAAGGGGDEQFF. DNA of the CDR3: TGCGCCGCAGGGGGGGGTGGCGATGAGCAGTTCTTC.

This clone was seen just once. This chain uses TRBV29-1 with TRBJ1-2; D gene unclear. Germline CDR1 and CDR2: SQVTM and ANQGSEA. The V and J ends lost 0 bases and 4 bases respectively, with 6 bases between them. CDR3 length: 12 amino acids. The CDR3 loop is CSVEDSSYGYTF. The CDR3, as DNA: TGCAGCGTTGAAGACAGCTCCTATGGCTACACCTTC.

This chain joins TRBV2 and TRBJ2-1; 8 nucleotides agree with TRBD2. The CDR3 contains 15 residues. With V trimmed by 6 bases and J by 3 bases, 7 bases remained unmatched. CDR1 and CDR2 from the germline V gene are SNHLY and FYNNEI. The CDR3 here is CASSVSSGVYNEQFF. The CDR3 DNA follows: TGTGCCAGCAGCGTCAGTAGCGGGGTCTACAATGAGCAGTTCTTC.

The chain recombines TRBV15 with TRBJ2-7, with D perhaps TRBD2 (5 bases). Per the germline V gene, CDR1 is LNHNV and CDR2 is YYDKDF (reference sequence). CDR3 length: 15 residues. Trimming took 7 bases from V and 3 from J, leaving 19 bases between them. The CDR3 loop is CATTPRSDSSYEQYF. CDR3 bases: TGTGCCACCACCCCCCGGTCGGACTCGAGCTACGAGCAGTACTTC.

The sample holds one count of this clone. The chain carries TRBV9 and TRBJ2-2, with 10 bases that match TRBD1. The CDR3 runs to 16 residues. Germline values: CDR1 SGDLS, CDR2 YYNGEE. V dropped 1 base and J dropped 7; count of bases not matched to a gene: 7. The CDR3 bases are TGTGCCAGCAGCGTATATGGGACAGGGGCTGGCGGGGAGCTGTTTTTT. This codes for CASSVYGTGAGGELFF.

This chain uses TRBV11-2 with TRBJ1-1; D is ambiguous. CDR3 length: 17 amino acids. V lost 2 bases and J 0 bases, leaving 16 bases between the germline ends. CDR1 is SGHAT and CDR2 is FQNNGV in the germline V gene. In DNA, the CDR3 is TGTGCCAGCAGCTTATACTCGTCGGGGAGTTTGAACACTGAAGCTTTCTTT. Translation: CASSLYSSGSLNTEAFF.

The CDR3 spells CASFAGGTDTQYF. CDR3 in DNA: TGTGCCAGTTTTGCGGGAGGGACCGATACGCAGTATTTT. The genes are TRBV11-2 and TRBJ2-3, with 9 bases matching TRBD2. This CDR3 spans 13 amino acids. CDR1 is SGHAT and CDR2 is FQNNGV in the germline V gene. The J segment lost 6 bases and the V segment lost 9 bases, leaving 7 bases of the junction unmatched.

The chain uses TRBV7-9 and TRBJ2-7, with 16 bases fitting TRBD2. This CDR3 region has 18 residues. J lost 1 base, V lost 5 bases, and 8 bases had no gene match. The germline V gene has CDR1 SEHNR and CDR2 FQNEAQ (reference sequence). The CDR3 loop reads CASSPGTSGRAPSYEQYF. The CDR3 region has the DNA TGTGCCAGCAGCCCAGGGACTAGCGGGAGGGCTCCTTCCTACGAGCAGTACTTC.

This chain connects TRBV6-5 to TRBJ2-7; possibly TRBD1 for D (6 bases). V was cut by 2 bases and J by 2 bases, with 16 bases left in between. In germline, CDR1 is MNHEY, CDR2 SVGAGI. This CDR3 is built from 16 residues. CDR3: CASSYTSGHITYEQYF. CDR3 DNA: TGTGCCAGCAGTTACACTTCGGGACACATCACCTACGAGCAGTACTTC.

The chain is built from TRBV6-1 and TRBJ1-6, with TRBD1 as a possible D gene (5 bases). This CDR3 is 14 amino acids long. Germline lookup yields CDR1 MNHNS and CDR2 SASEGT. Trimming shortened V by 8 bases and J by 10 bases, and 18 bases separated the two germline ends. The CDR3 sequence: CASGERGYQSPLHF. The CDR3 DNA reads TGTGCCAGCGGCGAACGGGGGTACCAATCACCCCTCCACTTT.

The chain uses TRBV27 and TRBJ2-7, with 7 bases that match TRBD1. The CDR3 runs 13 residues. CDR1 is MNHEY, CDR2 SMNVEV, per germline (reference sequence). V was pared by 8 bases and J by 0 bases, with 4 bases of the junction left unmatched. The CDR3, as DNA: TGTGCCAGCTCGGGACAGTTCTCCTACGAGCAGTACTTC. This encodes CASSGQFSYEQYF.